This entry lists 27 T cell receptor beta chains sequenced from one sample in a study of T-cell memory formation after mild COVID-19. TCRdb processed the 5' RACE reads anew with MiXCR; each CDR3 protein has one entry. In the table there are under 250,000 distinct CDR3 sequences, over 9.5% of which are singletons. The sample was PBMCs or a T cell subset sorted from them (not recorded which). The receptors here all came from a man in his late teens or twenties who had mild COVID-19 (a few samples of this study predate the infection). Cell type and time point are not known.

This clonotype was observed many times. This chain links TRBV4-3 with TRBJ2-3; TRBD2 might be the D (5 bases). Per the germline V gene, CDR1 is LGHNA and CDR2 is YSLEER. The V gene lost 1 base and the J gene lost 2 bases, with 10 bases spanning the gap. The CDR3 totals 15 residues. In nucleotides, the CDR3 is TGCGCCAGCAGCCAAGGGAATAGCGACACAGATACGCAGTATTTT. This encodes CASSQGNSDTDTQYF.

This clonotype was picked up many times. V usage is TRBV4-2 and J usage is TRBJ2-1, with 8 bases matching TRBD2. The CDR3 sequence is 16 residues long. Germline V gives CDR1 LGHNA, CDR2 YNFKEQ. V was pared by 3 bases and J by 5 bases, with 9 bases of the junction left unmatched. CDR3 amino acids: CASSQWTSNQDNEQFF. DNA of the CDR3: TGTGCCAGCAGCCAGTGGACTAGCAATCAGGACAATGAGCAGTTCTTC.

This clonotype was seen a handful of times. The chain links TRBV9 to TRBJ2-5; D is undetermined. This CDR3 has 14 amino acids. The germline V gene has CDR1 SGDLS and CDR2 YYNGEE. The germline V and J ends were trimmed by 2 bases and 0 bases, with 8 bases remaining between them. CDR3 sequence: CASSVSSNQETQYF. The CDR3 DNA reads as TGTGCCAGCAGCGTCTCCAGCAACCAAGAGACCCAGTACTTC.

The chain is built from TRBV9 and TRBJ2-1; either TRBD1 or TRBD2 may supply D (5 bases each). V lost 0 bases and J 7 bases, leaving 14 bases between the germline ends. CDR3 size: 15 residues. Germline V CDR1 and CDR2: SGDLS, YYNGEE. The DNA of the CDR3 is TGTGCCAGCAGCGTAGTGTGGCAGGGACGGAATGAGCAGTTCTTC. Translation: CASSVVWQGRNEQFF.

At least ten counts were recorded for this clonotype. This chain uses TRBV11-2 with TRBJ2-5; D gene ambiguous. This CDR3 region has 15 residues. Germline V lookup: CDR1 SGHAT, CDR2 FQNNGV. The V gene lost 1 base and the J gene lost 2 bases, with 11 bases spanning the gap. CDR3 nucleotides: TGTGCCAGCAGCTTAGGGCCAGTATGGCAAGAGACCCAGTACTTC. It translates to CASSLGPVWQETQYF.

This sequence joins TRBV5-1 and TRBJ2-7; no firm D call. The CDR3 runs 11 residues. Germline V gene lookup returns CDR1 SGHRS and CDR2 YFSETQ. Trimming removed 4 bases at V and 3 bases at J, with 5 bases between. The CDR3 sequence: CASSQNYEQYF. The CDR3 DNA follows: TGCGCCAGCAGCCAAAACTACGAGCAGTACTTC.

J is TRBJ2-7 and V is TRBV20-1, with 10 bases aligning to TRBD1. This CDR3 comprises 11 residues. With V trimmed by 5 bases and J by 10 bases, 5 bases remained unmatched. The germline CDR1 and CDR2 sequences are DFQATT and SNEGSKA (reference sequence). This CDR3 is CSARGQGGQYF. In DNA, the CDR3 is TGCAGTGCTCGAGGACAGGGGGGCCAGTACTTC.

This clonotype was picked up a small number of times. This chain joins TRBV19 and TRBJ1-2; TRBD1 aligns across 7 bases. V lost 5 bases to trimming and J lost 8 bases; unmatched junction nucleotides: 8. The germline V gene encodes CDR1 LNHDA and CDR2 SQIVND (reference sequence). This CDR3 is 13 amino acids long. The CDR3 loop is CASSYDRDMGYTF. The CDR3 DNA reads as TGTGCCAGTAGTTACGACAGGGATATGGGCTACACCTTC.

This clonotype was observed at least ten times. The J gene is TRBJ2-3, the V gene TRBV5-1; no clear D gene. Trimming took off 2 bases at V and 7 bases at J, with 8 bases between the two ends. Germline lookup yields CDR1 SGHRS and CDR2 YFSETQ. The CDR3 is made up of 12 amino acids. This chain's CDR3 is CASSLDWNTQYF. CDR3 bases: TGCGCCAGCAGCTTAGATTGGAATACGCAGTATTTT.

The genes are TRBV4-3 and TRBJ1-6, with 7 nucleotides matching TRBD1. The V and J ends lost 0 bases and 9 bases, in that order; junction bases with no gene match: 8. Germline CDR1 reads LGHNA; CDR2 reads YSLEER. This CDR3 is 16 amino acids long. The CDR3 nucleotides read TGCGCCAGCAGCCAAGACTGGCAGGGGGGCAGTTCACCCCTCCACTTT. This sequence encodes CASSQDWQGGSSPLHF.

This clonotype was counted only a few times. This sequence joins TRBV12-3 or TRBV12-4 and TRBJ2-5; D may be TRBD2 (5 bases). Trimming stripped 9 bases from V and 0 bases from J, with 17 bases between. The CDR3 covers 15 residues. The CDR3 DNA sequence: TGTGCCAGTACGCCAAGGACGGGAAACCAAGAGACCCAGTACTTC. Protein sequence: CASTPRTGNQETQYF.

This clonotype was recorded a few times. The rearrangement uses TRBV7-9 and TRBJ2-7; 7 nucleotides align to TRBD1. Germline V CDR1 and CDR2: SEHNR, FQNEAQ (reference sequence). V dropped 10 bases and J dropped 2; count of bases not matched to a gene: 5. The CDR3 spans 12 residues. CDR3 region: CATWTGAYEQYF. The CDR3 nucleotides are TGTGCCACGTGGACAGGCGCCTACGAGCAGTACTTC.

This clonotype was recorded at least ten times. The chain employs TRBV12-3 or TRBV12-4 and TRBJ1-2; D call uncertain. With 6 bases removed from V and 7 bases from J, the gap between germline ends came to 12 bases. This CDR3 contains 12 residues. DNA of the CDR3: TGTGCCAGCAGCCGCGAGTCGGGTGGCTACACCTTC. It encodes CASSRESGGYTF.

V and J are TRBV20-1 and TRBJ2-6; no firm D call. Trimming took off 7 bases at V and 4 bases at J, with 5 bases between the two ends. Germline CDR1 DFQATT, CDR2 SNEGSKA (reference sequence). The CDR3 totals 11 residues. CDR3 DNA sequence: TGCAGTGTTGAAGGGGCCAACGTCCTGACTTTC. Residues: CSVEGANVLTF.

This chain links TRBV4-2 with TRBJ2-7; 9 bases are a match to TRBD2. Looked up from germline, CDR1 is LGHNA and CDR2 is YNFKEQ. V gave up 3 bases and J gave up 3 bases; unmatched junction bases: 6. The CDR3 totals 15 residues. In nucleotides, the CDR3 is TGTGCCAGCAGCCAGCCGAGCGGGGGGTACTACGAGCAGTACTTC. It specifies CASSQPSGGYYEQYF.

In this sample, this clonotype turned up a few times. The rearrangement uses TRBV7-2 and TRBJ2-5; D is unclear. The CDR3 totals 14 residues. CDR1 SGHTA and CDR2 FQGNSA come from the germline V gene. V was cut by 3 bases and J by 2 bases, with 10 bases left in between. CDR3 in amino acids: CASSLQSRQETQYF. DNA of the CDR3: TGTGCCAGCAGCTTGCAGTCCAGGCAAGAGACCCAGTACTTC.

This chain uses TRBV2 with TRBJ2-7; maybe TRBD1 (5 bases). Germline V gene data show CDR1 as SNHLY and CDR2 as FYNNEI. The CDR3 spans 10 residues. V was trimmed by 7 bases and J by 6 bases, leaving 7 bases between them. CDR3 loop: CASTRGEQYF. The CDR3, as DNA: TGTGCCAGCACAAGGGGCGAGCAGTACTTC.

In its sample, this clonotype was seen a few times. This rearrangement joins TRBV18 to TRBJ2-5; D remains unclear. Trimming pared 4 bases from V and 2 bases from J, leaving 5 bases between. The CDR3 is made up of 12 amino acids. The germline V gene encodes CDR1 KGHSH and CDR2 LQKENI. CDR3 amino acids: CASSREQETQYF. Written as DNA, the CDR3 is TGTGCCAGCTCACGGGAACAAGAGACCCAGTACTTC.

This clonotype showed up just a few times. The CDR3 region is CASSQDSQSEGNSPLHF. The CDR3 DNA is TGCGCCAGCAGCCAAGATTCCCAGTCCGAGGGGAATTCACCCCTCCACTTT. This chain uses TRBV4-1 with TRBJ1-6; weak D call: TRBD1 (5 bases). This CDR3 is built from 17 residues. V was cut by 0 bases and J by 7 bases, with 16 bases left in between. The germline V gene has CDR1 MGHRA and CDR2 YSYEKL.

This clonotype was picked up a small number of times. The gene calls are TRBV4-2 and TRBJ2-2; D is undetermined. Trimming cost V 6 bases and J 5 bases, with 13 bases left between them. The CDR3 totals 14 residues. Germline CDR1 and CDR2: LGHNA and YNFKEQ. Written as DNA, the CDR3 is TGTGCCAGCAGGGACCAGCCGGAGACCGGGGAGCTGTTTTTT. Translated, it gives CASRDQPETGELFF.

V gene TRBV5-4 combines with J gene TRBJ2-1, with 9 nucleotides matching TRBD2. The CDR3 length is 14 residues. The J segment lost 9 bases and the V segment lost 1 base, leaving 5 bases of the junction unmatched. Germline V gene lookup returns CDR1 SGHNT and CDR2 YYREEE (reference sequence). CDR3 sequence reads: CASSLSSGVREQFF. The DNA for the CDR3 is TGTGCCAGCAGCTTGTCTAGCGGGGTACGTGAGCAGTTCTTC.

The rearrangement uses TRBV4-1 and TRBJ1-4, with D possibly being TRBD1 (5 bases). Germline lookup yields CDR1 MGHRA and CDR2 YSYEKL. CDR3 length: 15 residues. V lost 8 bases, J lost 2 bases, and 15 bases lay in between. In nucleotides, the CDR3 is TGCGCCAGCGGGCCAGGGAGTTCTACTAATGAAAAACTGTTTTTT. Amino acids: CASGPGSSTNEKLFF.

The V and J genes are TRBV7-9 and TRBJ2-3; the match to TRBD2 covers 7 bases. V lost 3 bases and J lost 7; bases outside the gene matches: 13. CDR1 is SEHNR, CDR2 FQNEAQ, per germline (reference sequence). This CDR3 contains 16 residues. The CDR3 region has the DNA TGTGCCAGCAGCTTCTTGGGCGGGGGTTACGTGAATACGCAGTATTTT. It yields the protein CASSFLGGGYVNTQYF.

This clonotype was picked up a small number of times. This chain links TRBV7-8 with TRBJ2-5; D is unresolved. The ends were cut back, 3 bases at V and 2 bases at J, with 10 bases in the middle. CDR1 and CDR2 (germline): SGHVS, FQNEAQ. CDR3 length: 14 amino acids. This CDR3 reads CASSFRASQETQYF. DNA for the CDR3: TGTGCCAGCAGCTTCCGGGCGTCTCAAGAGACCCAGTACTTC. Filled out from reference TRBV7-8 and TRBJ2-5, the complete variable domain reads GAGVSQSPRYKVAKRGQDVALRCDPISGHVSLFWYQQALGQGPEFLTYFQNEAQLDKSGLPSDRFFAERPEGSVSTLKIQRTQQEDSAVYLCASSFRASQETQYFGPGTRLLVL.

The chain couples TRBV20-1 to TRBJ2-1; TRBD2 matches at 9 bases. The V and J ends lost 7 bases and 8 bases, in that order; junction bases with no gene match: 6. Germline V lookup: CDR1 DFQATT, CDR2 SNEGSKA (reference sequence). The CDR3 is 12 amino acids. The CDR3 region is CSVGGGAYEQFF. CDR3 nucleotide sequence: TGCAGTGTGGGCGGGGGGGCCTATGAGCAGTTCTTC.

This clonotype was seen repeatedly, ten times or more. This sequence joins TRBV2 and TRBJ2-1; D gene unclear. Trimming cost V 5 bases and J 5 bases, with 1 base left between them. Germline V CDR1 and CDR2: SNHLY, FYNNEI. The CDR3 totals 10 residues. The CDR3 bases are TGTGCCAGCAGTAACAATGAGCAGTTCTTC. This codes for CASSNNEQFF.

J is TRBJ1-4 and V is TRBV28, with D hard to call. Germline assignment: CDR1 MDHEN and CDR2 SYDVKM. The ends were cut back, 1 base at V and 10 bases at J, with 10 bases in the middle. The CDR3 loop spans 13 amino acids. This chain's CDR3 is CASSLSIQGKLFF. The CDR3 region has the DNA TGTGCCAGCAGTTTATCCATCCAAGGAAAACTGTTTTTT.